A single sample is the source of the 5 T cell receptor beta chains below, sequenced in a study of post-analysis software for immune sequencing data. Overall study results and limits: Comparison of patients with controls showed five TRBV segments more frequent in patients, TRBV5-6, TRBV5-1 and TRBV20-1 among them.

Which antigens these TCRs recognize remains unknown. The TCR beta cDNA libraries contained unique molecular identifiers. TCRdb processed the PCR reads anew with MiXCR; each CDR3 protein has one entry. The sample holds around 400,000 distinct CDR3 sequences, 30% to 45% seen once. Sequenced: blood. These receptors all come from a girl aged 5 to 17 with multiple sclerosis.

The J gene is TRBJ1-1, the V gene TRBV27, with a weak D call TRBD1 (5 bases). Trimming left V 2 bases short and J 5 bases short, with 12 bases between. CDR1 is MNHEY and CDR2 is SMNVEV in the germline V gene (reference sequence). This CDR3 region has 14 residues. CDR3 coding DNA: TGTGCCAGCAGTTTACAGGGATCTGGGACTGAAGCTTTCTTT. Encoded protein: CASSLQGSGTEAFF.

This chain links TRBV7-9 with TRBJ1-2; D remains unclear. Trimming removed 2 bases at V and 8 bases at J, with 18 bases between. The germline gives CDR1 SEHNR, CDR2 FQNEAQ (reference sequence). The CDR3 spans 15 residues. The CDR3 bases are TGTGCCAGCAGCTTATCCGGACGACCCAGGAGGGGCTACACCTTC. Amino acids: CASSLSGRPRRGYTF.

The chain couples TRBV7-9 to TRBJ2-1; D remains ambiguous. Between the trimmed V and J ends, which lost 4 bases and 7 bases, there was a span of 11 bases. Germline lookup yields CDR1 SEHNR and CDR2 FQNEAQ (reference sequence). The CDR3 is 13 residues long. In DNA, the CDR3 is TGTGCCAGCAGCTCCGGTCGGAGAAATGAGCAGTTCTTC. Protein sequence: CASSSGRRNEQFF. The variable domain in full, completed from reference TRBV7-9 and TRBJ2-1, reads DTGVSQNPRHKITKRGQNVTFRCDPISEHNRLYWYRQTLGQGPEFLTYFQNEAQLEKSRLLSDRFSAERPKGSFSTLEIQRTEQGDSAMYLCASSSGRRNEQFFGPGTRLTVL.

CDR3: CASSAGTYLEDEQYF. CDR3 sequence (DNA): TGTGCCAGCAGCGCCGGGACATACCTTGAAGACGAGCAGTACTTC. The J gene is TRBJ2-7, the V gene TRBV7-9; a possible D gene is TRBD1 (6 bases). The CDR3 has 15 amino acids. CDR1 is SEHNR, CDR2 FQNEAQ, per germline (reference sequence). The V end lost 5 bases, the J end lost 5 bases, and 19 bases lay between the germline ends.

Notes on this clonotype: Relative to the germline gene, one junction end is altered; a read error may explain this. The chain carries TRBV29-1 and TRBJ2-3, with D possibly matching TRBD1 (5 bases). This CDR3 spans 14 amino acids. From germline, CDR1 is SQVTM and CDR2 ANQGSEA. CDR3 DNA sequence: TGCAGCATTGAATATAGCCAGGGCGCAGCTACGCAGTATTTT. Protein sequence: CSIEYSQGAATQYF.